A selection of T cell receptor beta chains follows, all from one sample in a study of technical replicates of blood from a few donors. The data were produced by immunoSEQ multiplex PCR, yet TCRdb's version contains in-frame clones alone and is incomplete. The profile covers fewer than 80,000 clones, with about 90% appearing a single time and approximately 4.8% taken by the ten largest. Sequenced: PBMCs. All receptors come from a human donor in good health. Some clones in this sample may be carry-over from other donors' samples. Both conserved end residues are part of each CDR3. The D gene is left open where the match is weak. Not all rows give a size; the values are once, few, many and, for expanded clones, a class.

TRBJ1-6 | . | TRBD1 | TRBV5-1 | CASSLVLWDRSISPLHF | TGCGCCAGCAGCTTGGTTTTATGGGACAGATCTATTTCACCCCTCCACTTT
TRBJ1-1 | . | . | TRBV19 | CASSSQAMNTEAFF | TGTGCCAGTAGTAGCCAGGCAATGAACACTGAAGCTTTCTTT
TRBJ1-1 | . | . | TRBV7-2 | CASSVQILNTEAFF | TGTGCCAGCAGCGTCCAGATTTTGAACACTGAAGCTTTCTTT
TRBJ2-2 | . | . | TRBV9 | CASSVDLGGGAGELFF | TGTGCCAGCAGCGTAGACTTGGGGGGGGGCGCCGGGGAGCTGTTTTTT
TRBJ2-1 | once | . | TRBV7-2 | CASSLSRGAYNEQFF | TGTGCCAGCAGCTTATCTCGCGGGGCCTACAATGAGCAGTTCTTC
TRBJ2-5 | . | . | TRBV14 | CASSLDGLVQYF | TGTGCCAGCAGCCTAGACGGGTTAGTCCAGTACTTC
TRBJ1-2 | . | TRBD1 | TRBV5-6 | CASSLSGTGEGGYTF | TGTGCCAGCAGCTTGTCTGGGACAGGGGAGGGGGGCTACACCTTC
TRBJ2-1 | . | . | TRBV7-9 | CASSLGGGLNEQFF | TGTGCCAGCAGCTTAGGCGGAGGTCTAAATGAGCAGTTCTTC
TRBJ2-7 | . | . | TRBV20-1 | CSAPGQTEQYF | TGCAGTGCTCCAGGACAGACCGAGCAGTACTTC
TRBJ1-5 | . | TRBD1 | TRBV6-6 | CASSYSGTGGQPQHF | TGTGCCAGCAGTTACTCGGGGACAGGGGGTCAGCCCCAGCATTTT
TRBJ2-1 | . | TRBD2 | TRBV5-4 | CASSWTSGGSDEQFF | TGTGCCAGCAGCTGGACTAGCGGGGGGTCGGATGAGCAGTTCTTC
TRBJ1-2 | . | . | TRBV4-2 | CASSLPYLPLDYGYTF | TGTGCCAGCAGCCTCCCCTATCTACCGCTAGACTATGGCTACACCTTC
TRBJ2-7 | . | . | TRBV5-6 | CASSLGSWPGEQYF | TGTGCCAGCAGCTTGGGGAGTTGGCCCGGCGAGCAGTACTTC
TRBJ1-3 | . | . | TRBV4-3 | CASSQDWGGGSSGNTIYF | TGCGCCAGCAGCCAAGATTGGGGCGGGGGAAGCTCTGGAAACACCATATATTTT
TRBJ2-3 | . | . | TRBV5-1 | CASSLSYASAQYF | TGCGCCAGCAGCCTCTCTTATGCCTCGGCGCAGTATTTT
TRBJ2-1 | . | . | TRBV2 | CASQWAGNNEQFF | TGTGCCTCTCAGTGGGCGGGGAACAATGAGCAGTTCTTC
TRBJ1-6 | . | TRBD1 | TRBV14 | CASSLGQGGDSPLHF | TGTGCCAGCAGCCTCGGACAGGGTGGTGATTCACCCCTCCACTTT
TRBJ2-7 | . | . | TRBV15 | CATSRDSTSRSSYEQYF | TGTGCCACCAGCAGAGATTCTACTTCCAGGTCCTCCTACGAGCAGTACTTC